A selection of T cell receptor beta chains follows, all from one sample in a study of blood T cells in healthy people across ages. A single record per CDR3 protein comes from TCRdb applying MiXCR to the 5' RACE reads. This table has 750,000 to 1,000,000 distinct CDR3 sequences, around 29% appearing once. This same sample was also taken into another study, of T cells of mothers and their children.

Source material: blood. The receptors were sampled from a woman in her thirties or forties in good health. CDR3s include the opening cysteine and the closing phenylalanine or tryptophan. The D gene is left open where the match is weak. A row's size may be missing; if present it is once, few, many or a size class.

TRBV7-2,many,TRBJ2-7,-,CASSIGPGYEQYF,TGTGCCAGCAGCATAGGACCTGGCTACGAGCAGTACTTC
TRBV7-3,many,TRBJ2-7,TRBD1,CASSLRQGGTYEQYF,TGTGCCAGCAGCCTCAGACAGGGGGGGACCTACGAGCAGTACTTC
TRBV5-1,-,TRBJ2-3,TRBD1,CASSPTGAYSDTQYF,TGCGCCAGCAGCCCTACAGGGGCCTACTCAGATACGCAGTATTTT
TRBV6-6,-,TRBJ1-4,-,CASQGRANEKLFF,TGTGCCAGTCAGGGGAGGGCTAATGAAAAACTGTTTTTT
TRBV3-1,few,TRBJ2-1,-,CASSQVSSGSNEQFF,TGTGCCAGCAGCCAAGTATCGTCAGGGAGCAATGAGCAGTTCTTC
TRBV7-9,many,TRBJ2-5,TRBD2,CASRPGTSGGPQETQYF,TGTGCCAGCAGACCGGGGACTAGCGGGGGCCCGCAAGAGACCCAGTACTTC
TRBV15,many,TRBJ2-5,-,CATSRSRGQQETQYF,TGTGCCACCAGCAGATCGCGGGGGCAACAAGAGACCCAGTACTTC
TRBV11-2,few,TRBJ2-3,TRBD2,CASSPWGGAGLAGGPRTDTQYF,TGTGCCAGCAGCCCCTGGGGGGGCGCTGGACTAGCGGGGGGGCCTCGCACAGATACGCAGTATTTT
TRBV9,-,TRBJ1-1,-,CASSTQGLEAFF,TGTGCCAGCAGCACCCAGGGACTTGAAGCTTTCTTT
TRBV6-5,-,TRBJ2-5,-,CASSYLQGGETQYF,TGTGCCAGCAGTTATTTACAGGGAGGAGAGACCCAGTACTTC
TRBV3-1,-,TRBJ1-1,-,CASSLQDQNTEAFF,TGTGCCAGCAGCCTACAGGACCAGAACACTGAAGCTTTCTTT
TRBV6-6,few,TRBJ2-7,-,CTSSRALDEQYF,TGTACCAGCAGCCGCGCCCTAGACGAGCAGTACTTC
TRBV30,once,TRBJ2-5,-,CASYFPGAGETQYF,TGTGCCTCCTATTTTCCGGGGGCCGGGGAGACCCAGTACTTC
TRBV6-5,-,TRBJ1-1,-,CASTNTASTEAFF,TGTGCCAGCACTAATACAGCGAGCACTGAAGCTTTCTTT
TRBV28,few,TRBJ2-1,TRBD1,CASSHGQGVSNEQFF,TGTGCCAGCAGTCACGGACAGGGGGTATCAAATGAGCAGTTCTTC
TRBV5-1,once,TRBJ2-7,-,CASSLNPLASRRHNEQYF,TGCGCCAGCAGCTTGAATCCCCTAGCGTCCCGGCGCCACAATGAGCAGTACTTC
TRBV4-1,-,TRBJ1-1,-,CTSSQVLVSTRGTEAFF,TGCACCAGCAGCCAAGTTTTAGTATCGACCAGAGGGACTGAAGCTTTCTTT
TRBV4-1,-,TRBJ1-1,TRBD1,CASSHRTGDGTEAFF,TGCGCCAGCAGCCACCGGACAGGAGACGGCACTGAAGCTTTCTTT
TRBV20-1,many,TRBJ2-5,-,CSAIETVGIEQYF,TGCAGTGCTATCGAGACCGTTGGGATAGAGCAGTACTTC